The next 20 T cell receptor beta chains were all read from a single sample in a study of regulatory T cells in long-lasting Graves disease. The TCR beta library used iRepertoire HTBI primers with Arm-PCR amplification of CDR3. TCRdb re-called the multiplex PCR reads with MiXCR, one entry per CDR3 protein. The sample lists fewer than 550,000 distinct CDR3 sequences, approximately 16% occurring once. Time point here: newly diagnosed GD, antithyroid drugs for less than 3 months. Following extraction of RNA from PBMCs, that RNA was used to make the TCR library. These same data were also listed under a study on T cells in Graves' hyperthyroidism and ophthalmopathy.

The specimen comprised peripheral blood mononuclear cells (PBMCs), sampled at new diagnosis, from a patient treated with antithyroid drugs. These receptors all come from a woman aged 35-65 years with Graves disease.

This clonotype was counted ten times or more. CDR3 bases: TGTGCCAGCACCATTGGGGGTTATCAGCCCCAGCATTTT. As protein: CASTIGGYQPQHF. The genes are TRBV12-3 or TRBV12-4 and TRBJ1-5; D might be TRBD1 (5 bases). Deletions cut 7 bases from V and 5 bases from J, with 12 bases between. There are 13 residues in the CDR3.

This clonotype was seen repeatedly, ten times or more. CDR3 sequence: CASSIPLVIGNQPQHF. In DNA, the CDR3 is TGTGCCAGTAGTATCCCATTAGTTATTGGCAATCAGCCCCAGCATTTT. V usage is TRBV19 and J usage is TRBJ1-5; D gene ambiguous. The germline V gene encodes CDR1 LNHDA and CDR2 SQIVND (reference sequence). CDR3 size: 16 residues. The V end was cut by 3 bases, the J end by 2 bases, with 14 bases between.

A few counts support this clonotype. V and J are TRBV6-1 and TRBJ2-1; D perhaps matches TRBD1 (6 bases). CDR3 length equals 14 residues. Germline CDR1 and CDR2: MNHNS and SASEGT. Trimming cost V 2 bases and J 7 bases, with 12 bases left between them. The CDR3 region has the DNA TGTGCCAGCAGTGAATTACTTAGGGGGAATGAGCAGTTCTTC. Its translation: CASSELLRGNEQFF.

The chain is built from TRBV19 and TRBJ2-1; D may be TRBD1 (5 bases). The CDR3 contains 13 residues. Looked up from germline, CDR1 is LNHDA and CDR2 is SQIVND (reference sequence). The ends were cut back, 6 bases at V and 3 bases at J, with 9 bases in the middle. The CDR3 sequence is CASRGPFYNEQFF. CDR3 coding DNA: TGTGCCAGTAGGGGGCCCTTCTACAATGAGCAGTTCTTC.

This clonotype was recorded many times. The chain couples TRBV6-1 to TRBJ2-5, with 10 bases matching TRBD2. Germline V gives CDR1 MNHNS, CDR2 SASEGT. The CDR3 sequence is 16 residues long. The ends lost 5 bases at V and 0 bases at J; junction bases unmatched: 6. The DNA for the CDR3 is TGTGCCAGCAGTCCGCTAGCGGGGGCTAACCAAGAGACCCAGTACTTC. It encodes CASSPLAGANQETQYF.

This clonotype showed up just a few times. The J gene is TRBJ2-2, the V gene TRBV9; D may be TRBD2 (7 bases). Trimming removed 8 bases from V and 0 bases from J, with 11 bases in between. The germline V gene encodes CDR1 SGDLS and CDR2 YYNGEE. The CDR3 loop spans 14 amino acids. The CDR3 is CASTGGPNTGELFF. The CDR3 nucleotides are TGTGCCAGTACGGGGGGCCCGAACACCGGGGAGCTGTTTTTT. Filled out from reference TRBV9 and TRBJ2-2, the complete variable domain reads DSGVTQTPKHLITATGQRVTLRCSPRSGDLSVYWYQQSLDQGLQFLIQYYNGEERAKGNILERFSAQQFPDLHSELNLSSLELGDSALYFCASTGGPNTGELFFGEGSRLTVL.

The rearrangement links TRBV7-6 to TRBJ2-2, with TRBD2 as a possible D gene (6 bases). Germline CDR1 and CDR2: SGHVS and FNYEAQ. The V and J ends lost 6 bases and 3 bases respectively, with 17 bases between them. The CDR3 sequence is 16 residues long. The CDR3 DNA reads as TGTGCCAGCAGGATCCGTAGCGGAACGGACACCGGGGAGCTGTTTTTT. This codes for CASRIRSGTDTGELFF.

The CDR3 region is CASSQPDTLANTEAFF. For the CDR3, the DNA is TGCGCCAGCAGCCAACCGGACACTCTGGCGAACACTGAAGCTTTCTTT. The V call is TRBV4-1, the J call TRBJ1-1, with a weak D call TRBD1 (5 bases). The CDR3 covers 16 residues. CDR1 is MGHRA, CDR2 YSYEKL, per germline. V lost 2 bases to trimming and J lost 1 base, with 14 bases between them.

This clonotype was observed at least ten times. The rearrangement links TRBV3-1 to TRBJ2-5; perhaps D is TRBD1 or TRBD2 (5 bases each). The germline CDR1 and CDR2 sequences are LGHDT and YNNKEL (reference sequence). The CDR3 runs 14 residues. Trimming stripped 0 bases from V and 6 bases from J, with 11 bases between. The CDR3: CASSQEAGTKTQYF. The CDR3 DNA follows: TGTGCCAGCAGCCAAGAAGCAGGGACGAAGACCCAGTACTTC.

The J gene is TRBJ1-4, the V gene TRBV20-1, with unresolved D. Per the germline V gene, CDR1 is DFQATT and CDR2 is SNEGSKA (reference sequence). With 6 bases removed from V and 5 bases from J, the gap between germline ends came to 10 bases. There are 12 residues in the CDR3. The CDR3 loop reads CSAHYQNEKLFF. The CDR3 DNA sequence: TGCAGTGCCCACTACCAGAATGAAAAACTGTTTTTT.

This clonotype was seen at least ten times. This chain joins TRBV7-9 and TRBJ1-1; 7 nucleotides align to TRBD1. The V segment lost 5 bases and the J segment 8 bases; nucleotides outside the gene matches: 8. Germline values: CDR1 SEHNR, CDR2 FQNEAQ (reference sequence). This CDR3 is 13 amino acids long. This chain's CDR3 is CASSTGTAREAFF. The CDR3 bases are TGTGCCAGCAGCACCGGGACAGCTAGGGAAGCTTTCTTT.

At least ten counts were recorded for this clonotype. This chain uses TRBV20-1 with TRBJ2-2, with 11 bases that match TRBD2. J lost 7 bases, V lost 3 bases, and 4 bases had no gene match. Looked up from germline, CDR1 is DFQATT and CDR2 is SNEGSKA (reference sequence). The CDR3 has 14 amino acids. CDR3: CSARLAGGIGELFF. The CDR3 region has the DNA TGCAGTGCTAGGCTAGCGGGGGGTATCGGGGAGCTGTTTTTT.

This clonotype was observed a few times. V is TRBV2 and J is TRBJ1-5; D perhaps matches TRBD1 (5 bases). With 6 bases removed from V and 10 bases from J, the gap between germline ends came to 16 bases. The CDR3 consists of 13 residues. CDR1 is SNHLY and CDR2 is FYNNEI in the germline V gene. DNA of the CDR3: TGTGCCAGCAGGGACAACCTCGGAAATCCCCAGCATTTT. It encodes CASRDNLGNPQHF.

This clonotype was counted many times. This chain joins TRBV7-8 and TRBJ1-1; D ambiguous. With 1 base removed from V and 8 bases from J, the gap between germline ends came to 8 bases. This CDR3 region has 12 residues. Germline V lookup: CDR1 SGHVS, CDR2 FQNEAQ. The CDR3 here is CASSLVANEAFF. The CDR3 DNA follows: TGTGCCAGCAGCTTAGTAGCTAACGAAGCTTTCTTT.

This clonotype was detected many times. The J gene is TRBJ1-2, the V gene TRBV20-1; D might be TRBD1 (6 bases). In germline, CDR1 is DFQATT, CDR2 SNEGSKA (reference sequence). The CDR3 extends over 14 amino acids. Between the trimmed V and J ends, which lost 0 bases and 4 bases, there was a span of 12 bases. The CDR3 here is CSARDRGAGYGYTF. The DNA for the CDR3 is TGCAGTGCTAGAGATAGGGGGGCTGGCTATGGCTACACCTTC.

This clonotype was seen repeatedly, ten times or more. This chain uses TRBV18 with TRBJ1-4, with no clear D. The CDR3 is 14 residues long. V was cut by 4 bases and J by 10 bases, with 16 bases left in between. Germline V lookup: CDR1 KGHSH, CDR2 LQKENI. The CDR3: CASSQTEPSGKLFF. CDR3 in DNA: TGTGCCAGCTCACAGACGGAGCCTTCAGGAAAACTGTTTTTT.

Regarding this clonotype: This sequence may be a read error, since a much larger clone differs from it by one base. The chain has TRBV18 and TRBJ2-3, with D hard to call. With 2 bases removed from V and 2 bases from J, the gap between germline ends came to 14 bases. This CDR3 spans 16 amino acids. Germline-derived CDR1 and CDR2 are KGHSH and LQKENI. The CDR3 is CASSPVLRATTDTQYF. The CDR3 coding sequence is TGTGCCAGCTCACCAGTACTTAGGGCTACCACAGATACGCAGTATTTT.

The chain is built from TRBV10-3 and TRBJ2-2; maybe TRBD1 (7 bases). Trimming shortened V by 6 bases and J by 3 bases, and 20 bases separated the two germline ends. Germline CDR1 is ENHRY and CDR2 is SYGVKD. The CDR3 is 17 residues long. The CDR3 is CAISHISRRGDTGELFF. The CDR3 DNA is TGTGCCATCAGCCACATTTCACGCAGGGGGGACACCGGGGAGCTGTTTTTT.

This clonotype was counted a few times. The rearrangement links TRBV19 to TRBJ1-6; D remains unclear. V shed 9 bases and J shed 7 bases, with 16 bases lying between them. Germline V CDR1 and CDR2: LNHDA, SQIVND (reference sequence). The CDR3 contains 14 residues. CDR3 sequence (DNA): TGTGCCAGCCGACCTGAGGGTTGGAATTCACCCCTCCACTTT. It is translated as CASRPEGWNSPLHF.

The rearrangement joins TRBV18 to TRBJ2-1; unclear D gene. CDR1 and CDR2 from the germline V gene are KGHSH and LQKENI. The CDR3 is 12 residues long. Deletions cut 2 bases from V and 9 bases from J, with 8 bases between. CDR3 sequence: CASSPGTTEQFF. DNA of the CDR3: TGTGCCAGCTCACCAGGAACGACTGAGCAGTTCTTC.